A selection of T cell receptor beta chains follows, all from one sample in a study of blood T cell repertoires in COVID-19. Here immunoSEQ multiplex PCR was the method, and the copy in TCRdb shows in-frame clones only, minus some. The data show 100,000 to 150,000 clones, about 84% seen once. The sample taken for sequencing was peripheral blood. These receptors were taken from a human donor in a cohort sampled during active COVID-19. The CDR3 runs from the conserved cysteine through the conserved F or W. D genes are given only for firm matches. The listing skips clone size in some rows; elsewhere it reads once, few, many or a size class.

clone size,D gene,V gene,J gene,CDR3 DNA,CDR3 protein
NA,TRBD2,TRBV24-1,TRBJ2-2,TGTGCCACCAGTAGCGGGAGGTGGGGCACCGGGGAGCTGTTTTTT,CATSSGRWGTGELFF
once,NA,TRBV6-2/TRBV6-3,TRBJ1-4,TGTGCCAGCAGTTCCGGCCAGGGTGGCGAAAAACTGTTTTTT,CASSSGQGGEKLFF
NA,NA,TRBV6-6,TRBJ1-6,TGTGCCAGCGGGACTCGGGGCGGGTATAATTCACCCCTCCACTTT,CASGTRGGYNSPLHF
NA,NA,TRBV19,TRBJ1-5,TGTGCCAGTAGTTCGGGACTTCCAATAGACAATCAGCCCCAGCATTTT,CASSSGLPIDNQPQHF
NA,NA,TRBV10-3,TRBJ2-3,TGTGCCATCAGAGGTGGAGGGTCAGATACGCAGTATTTT,CAIRGGGSDTQYF
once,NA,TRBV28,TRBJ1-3,TGTGCCAGCAGCCCAGACTCTGGAAACACCATATATTTT,CASSPDSGNTIYF
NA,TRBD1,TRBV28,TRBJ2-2,TGTGCCAGCGACAACCGGGACAGGGGACCCGGGGAGCTGTTTTTT,CASDNRDRGPGELFF
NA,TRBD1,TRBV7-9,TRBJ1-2,TGTGCCAGCAGCTTAGGGGGACAGTGGTATGGCTACACCTTC,CASSLGGQWYGYTF
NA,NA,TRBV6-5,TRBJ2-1,TGTGCCAGCAGTTATGGGCCGTACAATGAGCAGTTCTTC,CASSYGPYNEQFF
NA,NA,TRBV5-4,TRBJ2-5,TGTGCCAGCAGCTCCCGGACTAGAGGGGGGATTGAGACCCAGTACTTC,CASSSRTRGGIETQYF
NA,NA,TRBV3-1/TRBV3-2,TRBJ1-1,TGTGCCAGCAGCTCACTCATATCTGAAGCTTTCTTT,CASSSLISEAFF
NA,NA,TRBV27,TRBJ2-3,TGTGCCAGCAGTTTAATCAGGGTAGAGGGCACAGATACGCAGTATTTT,CASSLIRVEGTDTQYF
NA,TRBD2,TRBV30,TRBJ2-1,TGTGCCTGGAGTGTACGACTAGCGCCCGAGGGGGTGTGGGGGTCTGAGCAGTTCTTC,CAWSVRLAPEGVWGSEQFF
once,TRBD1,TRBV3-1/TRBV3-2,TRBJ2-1,TGTGCCAGCAGCCAAGTAGGTACAGGGGGTCGGAATGAGCAGTTCTTC,CASSQVGTGGRNEQFF
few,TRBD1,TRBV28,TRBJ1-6,TGTGCCACCTACAGGGGCGCCTATAATTCACCCCTCCACTTT,CATYRGAYNSPLHF
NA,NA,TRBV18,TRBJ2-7,TGTGCCAGCTCACCGGGCCAGGGTAACGAGCAGTACTTC,CASSPGQGNEQYF
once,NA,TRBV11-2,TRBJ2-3,TGTGCCAGCAGCTTAGAACCTACAGGCACAGATACGCAGTATTTT,CASSLEPTGTDTQYF
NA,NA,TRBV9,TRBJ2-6,TGTGCCAGCACCCCGGGCCTTTGGCCGGGAGTCTCTGGGGCCAACGTCCTGACTTTC,CASTPGLWPGVSGANVLTF
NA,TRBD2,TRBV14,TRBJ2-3,TGTGCCAGCAGCCAAGTGCGGGGGGCTACTCGGGATACGCAGTATTTT,CASSQVRGATRDTQYF
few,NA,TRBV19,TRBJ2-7,TGTGCCAGTAGTATTGGCGGGAAGGGGAACTACGAGCAGTACTTC,CASSIGGKGNYEQYF
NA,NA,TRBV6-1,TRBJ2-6,TGTGCCAGCAGTGACATCAAAGGAGCCTCTGGGGCCAACGTCCTGACTTTC,CASSDIKGASGANVLTF
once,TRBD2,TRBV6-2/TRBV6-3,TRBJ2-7,TGTGCCAGCAGTTACTGGGAGGGGTCCGAGCAGTACTTC,CASSYWEGSEQYF
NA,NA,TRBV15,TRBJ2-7,TGTGCCACCAGACATGGAGGGGCGGGCGACGAGCAGTACTTC,CATRHGGAGDEQYF
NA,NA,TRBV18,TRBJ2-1,TGTGCCAGCTCACCGGGGCTGGGCAATGAGCAGTTCTTC,CASSPGLGNEQFF
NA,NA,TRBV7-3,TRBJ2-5,TGTGCCAGCAGCTTAGCACGGAGCGAGACCCAGTACTTC,CASSLARSETQYF
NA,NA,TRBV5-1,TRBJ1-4,TGCGCCAGCAGGGTTGGACAGCAACTTGCAACTAATGAAAAACTGTTTTTT,CASRVGQQLATNEKLFF
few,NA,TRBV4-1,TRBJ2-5,TGCGCCAGCAGCCACCATGGACAGCAAGAGACCCAGTACTTC,CASSHHGQQETQYF
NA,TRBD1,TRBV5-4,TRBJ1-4,TGTGCCAGCAGCGTTCCGGGCGACAGGGGCGAAAAACTGTTTTTT,CASSVPGDRGEKLFF
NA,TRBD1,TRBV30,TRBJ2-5,TGTGCCTTGGGACAGGGGATTGAGACCCAGTACTTC,CALGQGIETQYF
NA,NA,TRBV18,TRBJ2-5,TGTGCCAGCTCACCAACGGGGTCTCAGACCCAGTACTTC,CASSPTGSQTQYF
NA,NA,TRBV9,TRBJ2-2,TGTGCCAGCAGCGTAGTTAGCACCGGGGAGCTGTTTTTT,CASSVVSTGELFF
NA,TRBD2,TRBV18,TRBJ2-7,TGTGCCAGCTCACGGCCGGGACTAGCGGAATACGAGCAGTACTTC,CASSRPGLAEYEQYF
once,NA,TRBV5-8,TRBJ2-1,TGTGCCAGCACTACCAGGGTGGGACACTCCTACAATGAGCAGTTCTTC,CASTTRVGHSYNEQFF